Below, 13 T cell receptor beta chains from the same sample are listed, as sequenced in a study of response to subunit inactivated influenza vaccine. TCRdb re-called the RT-PCR reads through MiXCR, storing one row per CDR3 protein. The sample holds roughly 630,000 distinct CDR3 sequences, 12% to 15% seen once. The sample was PBMCs from blood, taken 14 to 15 days before vaccination. These receptors came from a man aged 50 to 59 who received an inactivated influenza vaccine.

This chain uses TRBV5-1 with TRBJ2-6, with D possibly TRBD2 on 5 matching bases. CDR1 and CDR2 (germline): SGHRS, YFSETQ. The CDR3 is 15 amino acids. The V end lost 5 bases, the J end lost 1 base, and 10 bases lay between the germline ends. CDR3 sequence: CASRDGNSGANVLTF. As DNA, the CDR3 is TGCGCCAGCAGGGACGGGAATTCTGGGGCCAACGTCCTGACTTTC.

This clonotype was recorded many times. The chain carries TRBV5-1 and TRBJ2-5; the D gene is possibly TRBD1 (5 bases). Germline CDR1 and CDR2: SGHRS and YFSETQ. V was pared by 0 bases and J by 6 bases, with 9 bases between. The CDR3 runs 13 residues. DNA for the CDR3: TGCGCCAGCAGCTTGGACCGACAGCAGACCCAGTACTTC. Translation: CASSLDRQQTQYF.

In its sample, this clonotype was seen a few times. V gene TRBV15 combines with J gene TRBJ2-5, with D hard to call. The germline CDR1 and CDR2 sequences are LNHNV and YYDKDF (reference sequence). Trimming took 1 base from V and 0 from J, leaving 3 bases between them. CDR3 size: 13 residues. The CDR3 reads CATSRGNQETQYF. Here the CDR3 DNA reads TGTGCCACCAGCAGAGGCAACCAAGAGACCCAGTACTTC. The variable domain in full, with the rest retrieved from reference TRBV15 and TRBJ2-5, is DAMVIQNPRYQVTQFGKPVTLSCSQTLNHNVMYWYQQKSSQAPKLLFHYYDKDFNNEADTPDNFQSRRPNTSFCFLDIRSPGLGDTAMYLCATSRGNQETQYFGPGTRLLVL.

The sample holds many counts of this clonotype. The rearrangement uses TRBV9 and TRBJ2-5; tentatively, D is TRBD1 (6 bases). Germline V CDR1 and CDR2: SGDLS, YYNGEE. V lost 1 base, J lost 3 bases, and 7 bases lay in between. The CDR3 covers 13 residues. CDR3 sequence reads: CASSVRTEETQYF. The CDR3 nucleotides are TGTGCCAGCAGCGTAAGGACAGAAGAGACCCAGTACTTC.

This clonotype was seen a handful of times. The chain is built from TRBV12-3 or TRBV12-4 and TRBJ2-1, with 11 bases matching TRBD2. This CDR3 comprises 13 residues. V was clipped by 6 bases and J by 7 bases; unmatched bases: 2. The CDR3 here is CASRTSGVNEQFF. The DNA for the CDR3 is TGTGCCAGCAGGACTAGCGGGGTAAATGAGCAGTTCTTC.

Concerning this clonotype itself: Germline and junction disagree at one end, which may indicate a read error. This chain joins TRBV6-2 or TRBV6-3 and TRBJ2-7; D call uncertain. The V gene's germline CDR1 is MNHEY and CDR2 SVGEGT. The CDR3 is made up of 14 amino acids. CDR3 in DNA: TGTGCCGGCGGAGACGTCCGCCGAAACTACGAGCTGTACTTC. It encodes CAGGDVRRNYELYF.

This rearrangement joins TRBV14 to TRBJ2-7; 10 bases align to TRBD2. Germline CDR1 SGHDN, CDR2 FVKESK. The CDR3 spans 16 residues. V shed 4 bases and J 5 bases; nucleotides not matched to a gene: 11. As DNA, the CDR3 is TGTGCCAGCAGCCCCCTCCTTGGGCTAGCGGGAGACGAGCAGTACTTC. Translating it yields CASSPLLGLAGDEQYF.

This sequence joins TRBV6-1 and TRBJ2-3, with TRBD2 matching 13 bases. There are 16 residues in the CDR3. CDR1 MNHNS and CDR2 SASEGT come from the germline V gene. J lost 2 bases, V lost 5 bases, and 4 bases had no gene match. The CDR3 region has the DNA TGTGCCAGCAGTCGGACTAGCGGGAGACTCACAGATACGCAGTATTTT. This gives the protein CASSRTSGRLTDTQYF.

This clonotype occurred many times. CDR3 amino acids: CASSTQTVLGRNTIYF. In DNA form, the CDR3 reads TGTGCCAGCAGCACGCAGACAGTCCTTGGTCGAAACACCATATATTTT. The rearrangement links TRBV7-2 to TRBJ1-3, with D tentatively TRBD1 (5 bases). Germline CDR1 is SGHTA and CDR2 is FQGNSA. The germline V and J ends were trimmed by 5 bases and 5 bases, with 19 bases remaining between them. The CDR3 spans 16 residues.

There are many counts of this clonotype. The chain couples TRBV12-3 or TRBV12-4 to TRBJ2-1, with 11 bases that match TRBD1. V shed 5 bases, J shed 7 bases, and the junction held 4 bases outside the gene matches. CDR3 length: 14 amino acids. Here the CDR3 reads CASSRGQGGNEQFF. Here the CDR3 DNA reads TGTGCCAGCAGTCGGGGACAGGGGGGGAATGAGCAGTTCTTC.

The chain carries TRBV7-2 and TRBJ2-5; TRBD2 agrees at 8 bases. Germline trimming cut 3 bases from V and 4 bases from J; bases unmatched to any gene: 10. Germline V CDR1 and CDR2: SGHTA, FQGNSA. The CDR3 is made up of 16 amino acids. CDR3 sequence (DNA): TGTGCCAGCAGCTTGTCGATCGGGAGGGGACGAGAGACCCAGTACTTC. Translated: CASSLSIGRGRETQYF.

This clonotype was seen at least ten times. A junction end diverges from the germline sequence, so it may reflect a read error. The rearrangement links TRBV5-1 to TRBJ2-3; maybe TRBD2 (6 bases). CDR1 is SGHRS and CDR2 is YFSETQ in the germline V gene. This CDR3 has 14 residues. DNA of the CDR3: TGTGCCAGCAGCCTCGACGGGAGTACAGATACGCAGTATTTT. This encodes CASSLDGSTDTQYF. The complete variable domain, with remaining parts taken from reference TRBV5-1 and TRBJ2-3, reads KAGVTQTPRYLIKTRGQQVTLSCSPISGHRSVSWYQQTPGQGLQFLFEYFSETQRNKGNFPGRFSGRQFSNSRSEMNVSTLELGDSALYLCASSLDGSTDTQYFGPGTRLTVL.

The V and J genes are TRBV5-1 and TRBJ2-1; either TRBD1 or TRBD2 may fit D (7 bases each). Germline CDR1 and CDR2: SGHRS and YFSETQ. The germline V and J ends were trimmed by 4 bases and 10 bases, with 18 bases remaining between them. The CDR3 extends over 14 amino acids. CDR3 residues: CASSTAGGGEEQFF. The CDR3 nucleotides are TGCGCCAGCAGCACCGCAGGGGGGGGCGAGGAGCAGTTCTTC.